This T cell receptor beta chain was identified during a study of tumor-infiltrating lymphocytes in primary liver carcinoma. Germline DNA was also extracted, and blood RNA derived from unsorted whole blood. A primer in the constant region served to generate TCR beta cDNA from about 470 ng of total RNA. It was through three nested multiplex PCR rounds of slightly modified ARM-PCR that TCR beta libraries arose. The two initial PCR rounds, ten to eleven cycles each, used TRBV1-TRBV30 forward and C-beta reverse primers. One entry per CDR3 protein results from TCRdb running MiXCR on the multiplex PCR reads. The sample holds about 310,000 distinct CDR3 sequences; almost 60% are singletons and the top ten take about a sixth. CDR1 SGHNT and CDR2 YYREEE come from the germline V gene (reference sequence). Counting both end residues, the CDR3 totals 18 amino acids. In its sample, this clonotype was seen once. The CDR3 end shows no conserved phenylalanine or tryptophan, and so a read error is likely. Because the CDR3's place on the DNA is in doubt, the DNA is left out and the CDR3 is given as listed by TCRdb.

The chain employs TRBV5-4 and TRBJ2-7; TRBD1 reflects the table's D call only, with no check against the DNA. The sequencing sample was made of peripheral blood. The sequence came from a woman aged 25 to 45 with primary liver carcinoma and hepatitis B virus infection. The CDR3 here is CASSLAHLRGQGAYEQCI.